These T cell receptor beta chains were read from a single sample in a study of shared clonotypes between healthy human individuals. Measured with immunoSEQ multiplex PCR; TCRdb has only the in-frame clones, and not every one. The sample has over a million clones, approximately 78% seen once. Specimen: memory CD4+ T cells from PBMCs. Source of these receptors: a man younger than 35 in good health. Some clones in this sample may be carry-over from other donors' samples. Each CDR3 is given with its conserved first and last residue. A D gene is named only where the DNA matches it firmly. Not all rows give a size; the values are once, few, many and, for expanded clones, a class.

size	V	J	D	CDR3	DNA
-	TRBV30	TRBJ1-5	-	CAPQGVRQPQHF	TGTGCCCCCCAAGGGGTGAGACAGCCCCAGCATTTT
-	TRBV28	TRBJ1-4	TRBD1	CASSLRQGGEKLFF	TGTGCCAGCAGTTTAAGGCAGGGGGGTGAAAAACTGTTTTTT
-	TRBV10-3	TRBJ1-5	-	CAISATSNAGNSNQPQHF	TGTGCCATCAGTGCCACGTCTAATGCAGGTAATAGCAATCAGCCCCAGCATTTT
-	TRBV29-1	TRBJ2-5	-	CSVEDQGGLETQYF	TGCAGCGTTGAAGATCAAGGAGGGCTGGAGACCCAGTACTTC
-	TRBV30	TRBJ1-2	TRBD1	CAFSQGDHGYTF	TGTGCCTTTTCACAGGGGGACCATGGCTACACCTTC
once	TRBV10-3	TRBJ1-4	-	CASRKEGPPPTNEKLFF	TGTGCCTCCAGAAAGGAGGGTCCACCTCCAACTAATGAAAAACTGTTTTTT
few	TRBV27	TRBJ2-3	TRBD2	CASSSDSGRARTDTQYF	TGTGCCAGCAGTTCAGATAGCGGGAGGGCCCGCACAGATACGCAGTATTTT
once	TRBV28	TRBJ1-1	-	CATRRNTEAFF	TGTGCTACCAGGAGGAACACTGAAGCTTTCTTT
once	TRBV28	TRBJ2-7	TRBD1	CASRRGRTGAGEQYF	TGTGCCAGCCGGAGGGGGCGGACAGGGGCGGGCGAGCAGTACTTC
few	TRBV5-1	TRBJ1-1	-	CASSAPMNTEAFF	TGCGCCAGCAGCGCCCCCATGAACACTGAAGCTTTCTTT
few	TRBV6-5	TRBJ2-7	TRBD2	CASNAGTSGSEQYF	TGTGCCAGCAACGCCGGGACTAGCGGGAGCGAGCAGTACTTC
once	TRBV10-3	TRBJ1-3	-	CAISDFRNSGNTIYF	TGTGCCATCAGTGATTTCAGGAACTCTGGAAACACCATATATTTT
-	TRBV7-6	TRBJ2-3	-	CASSSLGGWTDTQYF	TGTGCCAGCAGCTCACTTGGAGGGTGGACAGATACGCAGTATTTT
-	TRBV11-3	TRBJ2-2	TRBD1	CASSPRTGSTGELFF	TGTGCCAGCAGCCCCCGGACAGGGTCCACCGGGGAGCTGTTTTTT
-	TRBV5-1	TRBJ2-2	TRBD2	CASKGLAANTGELFF	TGCGCCAGCAAGGGACTAGCGGCGAACACCGGGGAGCTGTTTTTT
-	TRBV19	TRBJ2-7	-	CASSIWDSNSHEQYF	TGTGCCAGTAGTATTTGGGACTCCAACTCCCACGAGCAGTACTTC
-	TRBV2	TRBJ2-7	-	CASGSGWAEQYF	TGTGCCAGCGGGTCAGGGTGGGCCGAGCAGTACTTC
-	TRBV11-2	TRBJ1-1	-	CASSLDQGVNTEAFF	TGTGCCAGCAGCTTAGACCAGGGCGTGAACACTGAAGCTTTCTTT
-	TRBV29-1	TRBJ1-1	-	CSVEVWGEAFF	TGCAGCGTTGAGGTGTGGGGTGAAGCTTTCTTT
few	TRBV28	TRBJ2-1	TRBD2	CASKNPLAIQENEQFF	TGTGCCAGCAAAAACCCACTAGCGATTCAGGAAAATGAGCAGTTCTTC
-	TRBV11-2	TRBJ2-2	-	CASSFSGLNTGELFF	TGTGCCAGCAGCTTTTCAGGATTGAACACCGGGGAGCTGTTTTTT
-	TRBV4-3	TRBJ2-7	-	CASSQDGLINNEQYF	TGCGCCAGCAGCCAAGATGGACTCATCAATAACGAGCAGTACTTC
-	TRBV18	TRBJ1-1	TRBD1	CASSPGDRGNTEAFF	TGTGCCAGCTCCCCGGGGGACAGGGGTAACACTGAAGCTTTCTTT
few	TRBV11-2	TRBJ1-6	-	CASSFTWGADSPLHF	TGTGCCAGCAGCTTTACGTGGGGCGCGGATTCACCCCTCCACTTT
-	TRBV4-1	TRBJ2-3	TRBD2	CASSRVTSAQTSTDTQYF	TGCGCCAGCAGCCGAGTGACTAGCGCACAAACTAGCACAGATACGCAGTATTTT
-	TRBV4-1	TRBJ2-5	-	CASSQAETQYF	TGCGCCAGCAGCCAAGCGGAGACCCAGTACTTC
-	TRBV6-6	TRBJ2-3	-	CASRYGSNTQYF	TGTGCCAGTAGGTATGGCTCAAATACGCAGTATTTT
-	TRBV5-1	TRBJ1-1	-	CASSLDRNTEAFF	TGCGCCAGCAGCTTGGACAGGAACACTGAAGCTTTCTTT
-	TRBV9	TRBJ1-4	TRBD1	CASSPGTGGDEKLFF	TGTGCCAGCAGCCCCGGGACAGGGGGCGATGAAAAACTGTTTTTT
few	TRBV4-3	TRBJ2-3	-	CASSPLPGTDTQYF	TGCGCCAGCAGCCCCCTCCCCGGCACAGATACGCAGTATTTT
-	TRBV30	TRBJ1-3	-	CAWDLGQHSGNTIYF	TGTGCCTGGGACCTTGGACAGCACTCTGGAAACACCATATATTTT
-	TRBV7-7	TRBJ2-2	-	CASSLTTSTGELFF	TGTGCCAGCAGCTTAACGACGAGCACCGGGGAGCTGTTTTTT
-	TRBV5-1	TRBJ2-5	-	CASGRGTQETQYF	TGCGCCAGCGGAAGGGGGACACAAGAGACCCAGTACTTC
-	TRBV27	TRBJ1-1	TRBD1	CASSLGSPGQGITEAFF	TGTGCCAGCAGTTTAGGTTCGCCGGGACAGGGGATCACTGAAGCTTTCTTT
few	TRBV28	TRBJ1-2	TRBD1	CASSFSDRVGYTF	TGTGCCAGCAGTTTTTCTGACAGGGTCGGCTACACCTTC
-	TRBV5-1	TRBJ2-6	-	CASSGSGNSGANVLTF	TGCGCCAGCAGCGGATCAGGGAACTCTGGGGCCAACGTCCTGACTTTC
-	TRBV6-6	TRBJ2-7	-	CASSYWGTSYEQYF	TGTGCCAGCAGTTACTGGGGTACGTCCTACGAGCAGTACTTC
-	TRBV6-6	TRBJ2-7	TRBD2	CASSYSLPGGYEQYF	TGTGCCAGCAGTTACTCCCTTCCGGGAGGCTACGAGCAGTACTTC
-	TRBV19	TRBJ2-1	TRBD2	CASSISQRESNEQFF	TGTGCCAGTAGTATTTCCCAGCGGGAATCCAATGAGCAGTTCTTC
-	TRBV10-3	TRBJ1-5	-	CAVSGEVGQPQHF	TGTGCCGTATCAGGGGAGGTTGGCCAGCCCCAGCATTTT